Shown below are 28 T cell receptor beta chains from a single sample sequenced in a study of blood T cell repertoires in COVID-19 (dated by TCRdb to about 2020). The library was made by the immunoSEQ multiplex PCR assay. This immuneACCESS table, as held by TCRdb, lists in-frame sequences with V and J called but not all clones. Of the missing ones, under half trace to an unresolved V gene in checked studies; the others have no known cause. This sample gives roughly 140,000 clones in total; 85% to 90% of them show up just once. Approximately 2.5% of the sample belongs to the ten largest clones. Sequences were obtained from peripheral blood. The receptors originated from a human donor in a cohort sampled during active COVID-19.

V is TRBV10-3 and J is TRBJ2-1; D perhaps matches TRBD2 (5 bases). The CDR3 spans 16 residues. Between the trimmed V and J ends, which lost 0 bases and 7 bases, there was a span of 16 bases. Germline V CDR1 and CDR2: ENHRY, SYGVKD. CDR3 coding DNA: TGTGCCATCAGTGAGTCGTGGATCGGGAATCGGAATGAGCAGTTCTTC. Translation: CAISESWIGNRNEQFF.

The chain couples TRBV4-3 to TRBJ2-3, with 8 bases aligning to TRBD2. Per germline, CDR1 LGHNA and CDR2 YSLEER. Germline trimming cut 6 bases from V and 3 bases from J; bases unmatched to any gene: 11. This CDR3 has 16 residues. The CDR3 DNA is TGCGCCAGCAGGCGATCAGCGGGGGCGAGTACAGATACGCAGTATTTT. It codes for CASRRSAGASTDTQYF.

The chain has TRBV4-2 and TRBJ2-2, with 9 bases lining up with TRBD2. V lost 3 bases and J lost 2; bases outside the gene matches: 4. Per germline, CDR1 LGHNA and CDR2 YNFKEQ. The CDR3 length is 16 residues. DNA for the CDR3: TGTGCCAGCAGCCAGTTTAGCGGGGGAAACACCGGGGAGCTGTTTTTT. Translation: CASSQFSGGNTGELFF.

This sequence joins TRBV28 and TRBJ1-2, with D unclear. Looked up from germline, CDR1 is MDHEN and CDR2 is SYDVKM. The CDR3 has 14 amino acids. Trimming stripped 3 bases from V and 0 bases from J, with 8 bases between. CDR3 amino acids: CASSFSGTNYGYTF. Here the CDR3 DNA reads TGTGCCAGCAGTTTTTCCGGGACTAACTATGGCTACACCTTC.

This chain joins TRBV7-9 and TRBJ2-5; possibly TRBD1 for D (6 bases). The CDR3 contains 12 residues. Trimming left V 5 bases short and J 5 bases short, with 9 bases between. Germline V CDR1 and CDR2: SEHNR, FQNEAQ (reference sequence). The CDR3 protein is CASSATGETQYF. CDR3 coding DNA: TGTGCCAGCAGCGCCACAGGGGAGACCCAGTACTTC.

The CDR3 sequence is CATSRVEEKAFF. CDR3 in DNA: TGTGCCACCAGCAGAGTTGAGGAAAAAGCTTTCTTT. J is TRBJ1-1 and V is TRBV15, with no clear D. CDR1 LNHNV and CDR2 YYDKDF come from the germline V gene (reference sequence). V lost 1 base and J lost 9, with 9 bases in between. CDR3 size: 12 residues.

V gene TRBV18 combines with J gene TRBJ2-5; TRBD1 agrees at 9 bases. V gave up 3 bases and J gave up 2 bases; unmatched junction bases: 4. The CDR3 length is 15 residues. CDR1 is KGHSH and CDR2 is LQKENI in the germline V gene. The DNA of the CDR3 is TGTGCCAGCTCACCGGGACAGGGAGGACAAGAGACCCAGTACTTC. This sequence encodes CASSPGQGGQETQYF.

The rearrangement uses TRBV4-1 and TRBJ2-7, with 10 bases aligning to TRBD1. The germline V gene has CDR1 MGHRA and CDR2 YSYEKL. The J segment lost 2 bases and the V segment lost 0 bases, leaving 4 bases of the junction unmatched. CDR3 length equals 16 residues. The CDR3 DNA is TGCGCCAGCAGCCAAGATCGGACAGGGGGGACCTACGAGCAGTACTTC. It codes for CASSQDRTGGTYEQYF.

The chain has TRBV5-6 and TRBJ2-3; D remains unclear. Germline CDR1 is SGHDT and CDR2 is YYEEEE. This CDR3 has 16 residues. V shed 1 base and J shed 0 bases, with 12 bases lying between them. The CDR3 region has the DNA TGTGCCAGCAGCTTGCTAACAGATCTAAGCACAGATACGCAGTATTTT. It yields the protein CASSLLTDLSTDTQYF.

The V call is TRBV5-1, the J call TRBJ1-1; D uncertain. The germline CDR1 and CDR2 sequences are SGHRS and YFSETQ. With 1 base removed from V and 1 base from J, the gap between germline ends came to 5 bases. CDR3 length: 13 residues. The CDR3 loop is CASSLSRNTEAFF. The CDR3, as DNA: TGCGCCAGCAGCTTGTCCCGGAACACTGAAGCTTTCTTT.

The J gene is TRBJ1-2, the V gene TRBV10-2, with D perhaps matching TRBD1 (6 bases). Germline V lookup: CDR1 WSHSY, CDR2 SAAADI. Trimming removed 1 base from V and 5 bases from J, with 14 bases in between. The CDR3 extends over 15 amino acids. The CDR3 region is CASSEFEGVSYGYTF. Here the CDR3 DNA reads TGCGCCAGCAGTGAGTTTGAGGGGGTTTCGTATGGCTACACCTTC.

The chain combines TRBV7-2 with TRBJ1-1, with 10 bases lining up with TRBD1. CDR1 is SGHTA and CDR2 is FQGNSA in the germline V gene. The ends lost 5 bases at V and 6 bases at J; junction bases unmatched: 9. This CDR3 comprises 15 residues. In DNA, the CDR3 is TGTGCCAGCAGCAAAGACAGGGGGCCCCCCGCTGAAGCTTTCTTT. It translates to CASSKDRGPPAEAFF.

The chain carries TRBV6-5 and TRBJ1-1; a weak D match, TRBD1 (5 bases). Germline loops: CDR1 MNHEY, CDR2 SVGAGI. This CDR3 has 13 amino acids. The V end lost 6 bases, the J end lost 0 bases, and 8 bases lay between the germline ends. CDR3 amino acids: CASRQAMNTEAFF. The DNA of the CDR3 is TGTGCCAGCAGACAGGCGATGAACACTGAAGCTTTCTTT.

The V gene is TRBV7-2, the J gene TRBJ2-5; 12 positions agree with TRBD2. Trimming removed 5 bases from V and 5 bases from J; junction bases left unmatched: 9. The germline gives CDR1 SGHTA, CDR2 FQGNSA. This CDR3 has 16 amino acids. CDR3 nucleotide sequence: TGTGCCAGCAGCCCCGGGGGACTAGCGGGCAGGGAGACCCAGTACTTC. Translated, it gives CASSPGGLAGRETQYF. Drawing the rest from reference TRBV7-2 and TRBJ2-5, the complete variable domain is GAGVSQSPSNKVTEKGKDVELRCDPISGHTALYWYRQSLGQGLEFLIYFQGNSAPDKSGLPSDRFSAERTGGSVSTLTIQRTQQEDSAVYLCASSPGGLAGRETQYFGPGTRLLVL.

This chain links TRBV4-1 with TRBJ1-2; 10 positions match TRBD1. Germline-derived CDR1 and CDR2 are MGHRA and YSYEKL. The CDR3 length is 16 residues. V was pared by 2 bases and J by 2 bases, with 5 bases of the junction left unmatched. CDR3 in amino acids: CASSQPRQGANYGYTF. DNA of the CDR3: TGCGCCAGCAGCCAACCTCGACAGGGGGCGAACTATGGCTACACCTTC.

The gene calls are TRBV7-9 and TRBJ2-5; TRBD2 agrees at 7 bases. Germline CDR1 is SEHNR and CDR2 is FQNEAQ (reference sequence). V was pared by 1 base and J by 1 base, with 9 bases of the junction left unmatched. This CDR3 has 17 amino acids. The chain's CDR3 is CASSLGMGLAAQETQYF. The CDR3, as DNA: TGTGCCAGCAGCTTAGGCATGGGTCTAGCGGCCCAAGAGACCCAGTACTTC.

The chain couples TRBV15 to TRBJ2-5; 12 bases match TRBD2. Looked up from germline, CDR1 is LNHNV and CDR2 is YYDKDF (reference sequence). The CDR3 is 15 residues long. The junction had 1 base not matched to a gene; V was cut back by 2 bases and J by 3 bases. CDR3: CATSRSSGREETQYF. Here the CDR3 DNA reads TGTGCCACCAGCAGATCTAGCGGGAGGGAAGAGACCCAGTACTTC.

The J gene is TRBJ2-1, the V gene TRBV4-3, with D perhaps TRBD2 (7 bases). The CDR3 loop spans 16 amino acids. Trimming took 0 bases from V and 7 from J, leaving 16 bases between them. The germline CDR1 and CDR2 sequences are LGHNA and YSLEER. CDR3 nucleotides: TGCGCCAGCAGCCAAGAATTCGCGGGGGCTCGTAATGAGCAGTTCTTC. Translation: CASSQEFAGARNEQFF.

This chain connects TRBV24-1 to TRBJ2-2; possibly TRBD2 for D (6 bases). The V gene's germline CDR1 is KGHDR and CDR2 SFDVKD. V was clipped by 5 bases and J by 1 base, with 10 bases between them. The CDR3 spans 15 residues. The chain's CDR3 is CATSVGGGNTGELFF. Written as DNA, the CDR3 is TGTGCCACCAGTGTCGGGGGAGGGAACACCGGGGAGCTGTTTTTT.

This chain uses TRBV7-2 with TRBJ1-6, with 9 bases matching TRBD1. The germline CDR1 and CDR2 sequences are SGHTA and FQGNSA. Trimming removed 5 bases from V and 8 bases from J; junction bases left unmatched: 7. This CDR3 is 15 amino acids long. CDR3 protein: CASSLRRDRDSPLHF. In DNA, the CDR3 is TGTGCCAGCAGCCTGCGTAGGGACAGGGATTCACCCCTCCACTTT.

The rearrangement links TRBV6-5 to TRBJ2-7; D possibly corresponds to TRBD2 (5 bases). Trimming pared 7 bases from V and 3 bases from J, leaving 13 bases between. CDR3 length: 13 residues. Germline V gene lookup returns CDR1 MNHEY and CDR2 SVGAGI. CDR3 protein: CASTRLANYEQYF. The CDR3 DNA follows: TGTGCCAGCACGCGGCTAGCTAACTACGAGCAGTACTTC.

The chain is built from TRBV19 and TRBJ2-6; D remains unclear. The CDR3 has 15 amino acids. Looked up from germline, CDR1 is LNHDA and CDR2 is SQIVND (reference sequence). V lost 3 bases and J 0 bases, leaving 6 bases between the germline ends. The CDR3 loop is CASSITGSGANVLTF. In DNA, the CDR3 is TGTGCCAGTAGTATCACGGGCTCTGGGGCCAACGTCCTGACTTTC.

J is TRBJ1-6 and V is TRBV25-1, with 7 nucleotides matching TRBD1. The germline V gene encodes CDR1 MGHDK and CDR2 SYGVNS. The CDR3 consists of 15 residues. V lost 5 bases to trimming and J lost 3 bases; unmatched junction nucleotides: 4. This CDR3 is CASSPGGIYNSPLHF. DNA for the CDR3: TGTGCCAGCAGTCCAGGGGGGATCTATAATTCACCCCTCCACTTT.

V and J are TRBV5-1 and TRBJ1-1; D unresolved. CDR1 and CDR2 (germline): SGHRS, YFSETQ. The CDR3 loop spans 13 amino acids. Trimming took off 2 bases at V and 1 base at J, with 6 bases between the two ends. In DNA form, the CDR3 reads TGCGCCAGCAGCTTTGACAAGAACACTGAAGCTTTCTTT. This sequence encodes CASSFDKNTEAFF.

This sequence joins TRBV7-2 and TRBJ2-3, with 14 bases matching TRBD2. Germline V gene data show CDR1 as SGHTA and CDR2 as FQGNSA. J gave up 5 bases and V 2 bases, and 6 bases lay outside the gene matches. The CDR3 contains 17 residues. The chain's CDR3 is CASSLKTSGGALDTQYF. Written as DNA, the CDR3 is TGTGCCAGCAGCTTAAAGACTAGCGGGGGGGCCTTAGATACGCAGTATTTT.

This chain uses TRBV4-2 with TRBJ2-1, with 9 bases that match TRBD1. The length of the CDR3 is 15 residues. Per the germline V gene, CDR1 is LGHNA and CDR2 is YNFKEQ. The ends lost 4 bases at V and 4 bases at J; junction bases unmatched: 5. The DNA for the CDR3 is TGTGCCAGCAGCCGCGGGGACAGGGAATACAATGAGCAGTTCTTC. Translation gives CASSRGDREYNEQFF.

This clone was recorded at least ten times. V is TRBV20-1 and J is TRBJ2-7; 9 positions match TRBD1. CDR3 length: 15 amino acids. The germline V gene encodes CDR1 DFQATT and CDR2 SNEGSKA (reference sequence). The junction had 11 bases not matched to a gene; V was cut back by 3 bases and J by 5 bases. CDR3 region: CSASRSGQGGHEQYF. The CDR3 coding sequence is TGCAGTGCTAGTCGCTCGGGACAGGGAGGCCACGAGCAGTACTTC.

The rearrangement uses TRBV5-1 and TRBJ2-7; 9 bases are shared with TRBD1. With V trimmed by 0 bases and J by 1 base, 2 bases remained unmatched. CDR1 SGHRS and CDR2 YFSETQ come from the germline V gene. This CDR3 is 15 amino acids long. The CDR3: CASSLVDRGSYEQYF. CDR3 coding DNA: TGCGCCAGCAGCTTGGTCGACAGGGGGTCCTACGAGCAGTACTTC. Complete variable domain (other parts from reference TRBV5-1 and TRBJ2-7): KAGVTQTPRYLIKTRGQQVTLSCSPISGHRSVSWYQQTPGQGLQFLFEYFSETQRNKGNFPGRFSGRQFSNSRSEMNVSTLELGDSALYLCASSLVDRGSYEQYFGPGTRLTVT.